This paragraph covers one T cell receptor beta chain sequence. As yet, its antigen is unknown. It was with 60 Vbeta and 13 Jbeta primers that the PCR ran. Sequenced by immunoSEQ multiplex PCR; TCRdb stores in-frame clones only, minus some. This sample carries some 44,000 clones, 40% to 60% of them seen once, and the ten largest clones take about 12%. V gave up 0 bases and J gave up 2 bases, with 17 bases separating them. The CDR3 sequence is 18 residues long. Germline assignment: CDR1 SGDLS and CDR2 YYNGEE. The data stem from a study of cytomegalovirus exposure and HLA in healthy donors. On the study more broadly: Approximately 180 million T cells yielded about 120 million unique TCR beta sequences, as an earlier analysis found. Study conclusions and caveats: Later examination showed HLA-associated TCR beta chains had greater clonal expansion than equally common others.

This TCR was recovered from a human donor in good health. The sample comprised PBMCs. The rearrangement links TRBV9 to TRBJ2-2; possibly TRBD2 for D (6 bases). The CDR3 DNA is TGTGCCAGCAGCGTAGAGAGGAGGGGACGGACTAACACCGGGGAGCTGTTTTTT. Its translation: CASSVERRGRTNTGELFF.